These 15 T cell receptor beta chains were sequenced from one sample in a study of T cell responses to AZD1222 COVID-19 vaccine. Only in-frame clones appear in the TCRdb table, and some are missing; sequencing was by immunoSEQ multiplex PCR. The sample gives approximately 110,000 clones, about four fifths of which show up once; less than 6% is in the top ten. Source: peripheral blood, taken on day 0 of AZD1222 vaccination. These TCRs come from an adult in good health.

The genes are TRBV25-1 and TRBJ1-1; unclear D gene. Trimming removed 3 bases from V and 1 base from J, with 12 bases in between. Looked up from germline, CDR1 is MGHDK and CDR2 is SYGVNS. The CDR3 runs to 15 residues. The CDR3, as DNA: TGTGCCAGCAGTGAGTCTTTGGTAGGGAACACTGAAGCTTTCTTT. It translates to CASSESLVGNTEAFF.

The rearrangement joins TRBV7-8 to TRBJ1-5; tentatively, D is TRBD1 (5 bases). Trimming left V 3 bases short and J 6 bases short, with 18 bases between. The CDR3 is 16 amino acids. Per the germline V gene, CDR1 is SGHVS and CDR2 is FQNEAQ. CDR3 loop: CASSFLDSLAGQPQHF. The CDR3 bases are TGTGCCAGCAGCTTCCTAGACAGCCTGGCAGGTCAGCCCCAGCATTTT.

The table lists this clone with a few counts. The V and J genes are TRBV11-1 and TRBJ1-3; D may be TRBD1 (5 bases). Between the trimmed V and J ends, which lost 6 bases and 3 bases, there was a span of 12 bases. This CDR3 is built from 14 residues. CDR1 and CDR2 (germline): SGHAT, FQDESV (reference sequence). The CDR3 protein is CASSLGASGNTIYF. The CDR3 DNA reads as TGTGCCAGCAGTCTAGGGGCCAGTGGAAACACCATATATTTT.

The CDR3 nucleotides read TGTGCCAGCAGCTCAACCAAACAGGGGGTCACTGAAGCTTTCTTT. This codes for CASSSTKQGVTEAFF. The chain employs TRBV7-9 and TRBJ1-1, with 8 bases that match TRBD1. Germline CDR1 reads SEHNR; CDR2 reads FQNEAQ (reference sequence). V lost 4 bases, J lost 4 bases, and 8 bases stayed unmatched. This CDR3 spans 15 amino acids.

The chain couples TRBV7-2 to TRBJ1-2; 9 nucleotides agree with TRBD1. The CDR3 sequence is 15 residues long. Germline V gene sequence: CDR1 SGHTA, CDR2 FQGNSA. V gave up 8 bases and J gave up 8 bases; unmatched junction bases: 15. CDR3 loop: CASSLLWDRADGYTF. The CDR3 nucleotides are TGTGCCAGCTCCCTTCTGTGGGACAGGGCAGACGGCTACACCTTC.

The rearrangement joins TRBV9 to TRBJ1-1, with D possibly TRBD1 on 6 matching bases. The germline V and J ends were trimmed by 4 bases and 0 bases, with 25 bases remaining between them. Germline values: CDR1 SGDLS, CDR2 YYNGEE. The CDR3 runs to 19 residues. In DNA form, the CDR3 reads TGTGCCAGCAGCCCGAGACGAGGGGGGCGCGGGGTTTTGAACACTGAAGCTTTCTTT. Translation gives CASSPRRGGRGVLNTEAFF.

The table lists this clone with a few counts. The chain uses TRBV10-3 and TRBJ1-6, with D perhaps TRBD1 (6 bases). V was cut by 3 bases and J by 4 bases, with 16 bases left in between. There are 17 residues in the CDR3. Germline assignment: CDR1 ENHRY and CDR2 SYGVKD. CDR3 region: CAISEKGGGRYNSPLHF. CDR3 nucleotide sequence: TGTGCCATCAGTGAAAAGGGGGGTGGGAGATATAATTCACCCCTCCACTTT.

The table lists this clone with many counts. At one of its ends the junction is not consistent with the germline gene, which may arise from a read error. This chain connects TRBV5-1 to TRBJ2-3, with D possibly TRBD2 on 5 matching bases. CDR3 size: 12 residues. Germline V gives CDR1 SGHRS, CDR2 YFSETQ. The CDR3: CASSLVPGSPLF. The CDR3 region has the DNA TGCGCCAGCAGCTTGGTACCGGGGTCGCCCCTTTTT.

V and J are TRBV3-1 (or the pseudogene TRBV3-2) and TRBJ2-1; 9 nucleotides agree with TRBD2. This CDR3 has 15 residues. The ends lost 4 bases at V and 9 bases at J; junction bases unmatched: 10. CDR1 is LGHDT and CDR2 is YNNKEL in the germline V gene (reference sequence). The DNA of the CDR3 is TGTGCCAGCAGCCGCGGGCTAGCGGGGTTTGGTGAGCAGTTCTTC. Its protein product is CASSRGLAGFGEQFF.

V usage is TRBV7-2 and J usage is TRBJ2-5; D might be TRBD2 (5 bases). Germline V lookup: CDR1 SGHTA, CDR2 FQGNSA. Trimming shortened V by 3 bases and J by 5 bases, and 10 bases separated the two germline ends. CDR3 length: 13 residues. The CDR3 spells CASSFATTETQYF. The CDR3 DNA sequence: TGTGCCAGCAGCTTTGCGACTACGGAGACCCAGTACTTC. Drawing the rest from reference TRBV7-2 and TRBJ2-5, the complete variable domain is GAGVSQSPSNKVTEKGKDVELRCDPISGHTALYWYRQSLGQGLEFLIYFQGNSAPDKSGLPSDRFSAERTGGSVSTLTIQRTQQEDSAVYLCASSFATTETQYFGPGTRLLVL.

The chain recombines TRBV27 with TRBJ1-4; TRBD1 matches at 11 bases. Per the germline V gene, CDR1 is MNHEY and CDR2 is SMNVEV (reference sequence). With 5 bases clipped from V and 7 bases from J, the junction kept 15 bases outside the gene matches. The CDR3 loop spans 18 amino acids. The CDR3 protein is CASSGPGTGGFSSEKLFF. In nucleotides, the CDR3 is TGTGCCAGCAGTGGGCCAGGGACAGGGGGTTTTTCGAGTGAAAAACTGTTTTTT.

CDR3 residues: CASSLGSRNEKLFF. DNA for the CDR3: TGTGCCAGCAGCTTGGGCAGTAGGAATGAAAAACTGTTTTTT. The chain combines TRBV7-2 with TRBJ1-4, with D uncertain. The V end was cut by 3 bases, the J end by 5 bases, with 10 bases between. Germline CDR1 reads SGHTA; CDR2 reads FQGNSA. The CDR3 sequence is 14 residues long.

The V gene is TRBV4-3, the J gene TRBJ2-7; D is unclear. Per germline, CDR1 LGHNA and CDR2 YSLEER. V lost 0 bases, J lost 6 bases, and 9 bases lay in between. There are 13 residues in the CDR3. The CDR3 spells CASSQDPSLEQYF. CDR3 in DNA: TGCGCCAGCAGCCAAGATCCTAGTCTCGAGCAGTACTTC.

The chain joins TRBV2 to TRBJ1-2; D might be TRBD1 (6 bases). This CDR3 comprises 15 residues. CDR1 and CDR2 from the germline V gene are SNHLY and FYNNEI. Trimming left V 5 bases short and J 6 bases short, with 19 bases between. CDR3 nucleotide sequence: TGTGCCAGCAGTTTCACAATACAGGGTTATAATGGCTACACCTTC. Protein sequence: CASSFTIQGYNGYTF.

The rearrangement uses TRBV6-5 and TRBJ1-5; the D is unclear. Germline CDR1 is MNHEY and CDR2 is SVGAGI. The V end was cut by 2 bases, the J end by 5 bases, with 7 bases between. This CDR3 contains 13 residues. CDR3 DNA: TGTGCCAGCAGTTACGGGTTGGATCAGCCCCAGCATTTT. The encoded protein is CASSYGLDQPQHF.